The rows below give T cell receptor beta chains drawn from one sample of a study of cytomegalovirus exposure and HLA in healthy donors. Assay: immunoSEQ multiplex PCR; the TCRdb copy retains only in-frame clones and omits some. This table holds approximately 39,000 clones, about 93% found once. The specimen was PBMCs. The receptor set was obtained from a man aged 18 to 30 in good health and CMV-seronegative. CDR3s include the opening cysteine and the closing phenylalanine or tryptophan. D genes are given only for firm matches. Clone size is shown for a subset of rows, as once, few, many or a class of expanded clone.

. | TRBD2 | 17 | TRBJ2-1 | TRBV19 | TGTGCCAGTAGCGACAACAGTCAGCGGGGGTCCTACAATGAGCAGTTCTTC | CASSDNSQRGSYNEQFF
. | . | 15 | TRBJ2-1 | TRBV6-1 | TGTGCCAGCAGTGAACAGGCCTACTCCTACAATGAGCAGTTCTTC | CASSEQAYSYNEQFF
. | . | 15 | TRBJ2-5 | TRBV5-8 | TGTGCCAGCAGCTTGATGCGGGAACCCCAAGAGACCCAGTACTTC | CASSLMREPQETQYF
. | TRBD1 | 13 | TRBJ2-7 | TRBV18 | TGTGCCAGCTCAGAAGACAGGGAATTGAGGCGATACTTC | CASSEDRELRRYF
. | TRBD1 | 12 | TRBJ2-7 | TRBV29-1 | TGCAGCGTACAGGGACAGACCTACGAGCAGTACTTC | CSVQGQTYEQYF
. | TRBD1 | 18 | TRBJ1-4 | TRBV28 | TGTGCCAGCAGTTTATCCAGGACAGGGGTTATCCTAATCGGAAAACTGTTTTTT | CASSLSRTGVILIGKLFF
. | . | 11 | TRBJ1-1 | TRBV12-5 | TGTGCTAGTGGTTTGGACAGGAAAGCTTTCTTT | CASGLDRKAFF
. | TRBD2 | 16 | TRBJ2-7 | TRBV5-1 | TGCGCCAGCAGCTTGCCGGCCGGGACTAGCGGATACGAGCAGTACTTC | CASSLPAGTSGYEQYF
. | . | 12 | TRBJ2-1 | TRBV6-1 | TGTGCCAGCAGTGTAGTAGGAGGGGAGCAGTTCTTC | CASSVVGGEQFF
. | . | 14 | TRBJ2-1 | TRBV30 | TGTGCCTGGAGGAGGGACTCCCTTCACAATGAGCAGTTCTTC | CAWRRDSLHNEQFF
. | TRBD1 | 15 | TRBJ2-5 | TRBV4-2 | TGTGCCAGCAGCCCCCGGGGGACAGGGGAAGAGACCCAGTACTTC | CASSPRGTGEETQYF
. | . | 15 | TRBJ2-3 | TRBV6-5 | TGTGCCAGCAGCGGGACGGCGGGACGCACAGATACGCAGTATTTT | CASSGTAGRTDTQYF
. | . | 17 | TRBJ1-3 | TRBV21-1 | TGTGCCAGCAGCAAGGGACAGGCCATTTACTCTGGAAACACCATATATTTT | CASSKGQAIYSGNTIYF
. | . | 15 | TRBJ1-1 | TRBV6-1 | TGTGCCAGCAGTGAACTCGCGGGGGGTGGTACTGAAGCTTTCTTT | CASSELAGGGTEAFF
. | . | 12 | TRBJ1-4 | TRBV2 | TGTGCCAGCAGCTATATAGAAGAAAAACTGTTTTTT | CASSYIEEKLFF
. | . | 16 | TRBJ2-6 | TRBV7-8 | TGTGCCAGCAGCTTAACCACAGGGACTGGGGCCAACGTCCTGACTTTC | CASSLTTGTGANVLTF
. | TRBD1 | 16 | TRBJ2-1 | TRBV5-1 | TGCGCCAGCAGCTTGGGCGGGACAGGGGACTTGAATGAGCAGTTCTTC | CASSLGGTGDLNEQFF
. | TRBD2 | 13 | TRBJ2-7 | TRBV6-6 | TGTGCCAGCAGTCAGGAGGGGCGGGGGGAGCAGTACTTC | CASSQEGRGEQYF
. | . | 17 | TRBJ2-2 | TRBV13 | TGTGCCAGCAGCCCCTACTCCAAAACCGGGAACACCGGGGAGCTGTTTTTT | CASSPYSKTGNTGELFF
. | . | 12 | TRBJ2-1 | TRBV7-3 | TGTGCCAGCAGCTCCGGGGGCAATGAGCAGTTCTTC | CASSSGGNEQFF
. | TRBD1 | 15 | TRBJ1-5 | TRBV19 | TGTGCCAGTAGTAGAGGCAGGGGGCCAGTCCAGCCCCAGCATTTT | CASSRGRGPVQPQHF
. | TRBD2 | 15 | TRBJ2-3 | TRBV6-6 | TGTGCCAGCAGTCCCCGGGCGGGGGGGCGAGATACGCAGTATTTT | CASSPRAGGRDTQYF
. | TRBD1 | 13 | TRBJ2-7 | TRBV6-5 | TGTGCCAGCTCCGGGACAGGGTCCTACGAGCAGTACTTC | CASSGTGSYEQYF
. | TRBD1 | 16 | TRBJ2-5 | TRBV18 | TGTGCCAGCTCACCACCGGGGACAGAAGGCCAAGAGACCCAGTACTTC | CASSPPGTEGQETQYF
. | . | 13 | TRBJ2-7 | TRBV7-6 | TGTGCCAGCAGCCCGGCCAGGGGACGCGAGCAGTACTTC | CASSPARGREQYF
. | TRBD1 | 15 | TRBJ2-7 | TRBV19 | TGTGCCAGTAGTATTGGGACAGCGAGCTCCTACGAGCAGTACTTC | CASSIGTASSYEQYF
once | TRBD1 | 15 | TRBJ2-3 | TRBV6-4 | TGTGCCAGCAGTGCCGGGACAGGGGACACAGATACGCAGTATTTT | CASSAGTGDTDTQYF
. | TRBD2 | 15 | TRBJ2-7 | TRBV15 | TGTGCCACCAGCAGAGATGAGGGGCTAGCGGGCGAGCAGTACTTC | CATSRDEGLAGEQYF
. | . | 14 | TRBJ2-3 | TRBV10-1 | TGCGCCAGCAGTGACCGCGGAGTCGGGGATACGCAGTATTTT | CASSDRGVGDTQYF
. | . | 15 | TRBJ1-1 | TRBV4-1 | TGCGCCAGCAGCCAAGATCAGGCAGGGAACACTGAAGCTTTCTTT | CASSQDQAGNTEAFF
. | TRBD2 | 17 | TRBJ2-1 | TRBV5-1 | TGCGCCAGCAGCTTGGTCCCTGGACTAGCGGGGAACAATGAGCAGTTCTTC | CASSLVPGLAGNNEQFF
. | TRBD1 | 15 | TRBJ1-1 | TRBV5-6 | TGTGCCAGCAGCTTGGGGGACAGGCTGAACACTGAAGCTTTCTTT | CASSLGDRLNTEAFF
. | . | 13 | TRBJ2-7 | TRBV27 | TGTGCCAGCAGTTTAACACGTGCCTACGAGCAGTACTTC | CASSLTRAYEQYF
. | . | 15 | TRBJ2-7 | TRBV28 | TGTGCCAGCAGTTACCTGACAGGAGCTTCCTACGAGCAGTACTTC | CASSYLTGASYEQYF
. | . | 15 | TRBJ1-2 | TRBV7-9 | TGTGCCAGCAGCTTGGGACATACAGCTAACTATGGCTACACCTTC | CASSLGHTANYGYTF
. | TRBD2 | 16 | TRBJ2-2 | TRBV2 | TGTGCCAGCAGTGAGCCTAGCGGGCGGGTGGCGGGGGAGCTGTTTTTT | CASSEPSGRVAGELFF
. | . | 15 | TRBJ2-5 | TRBV7-7 | TGTGCTAGCAGCTCGACGGGATCCCCTCAAGAGACCCAGTACTTC | CASSSTGSPQETQYF
. | . | 16 | TRBJ2-1 | TRBV30 | TGTGCCTGGAGCTTCCTTGGACAGGCGGGGGGAGGTGAGCAGTTCTTC | CAWSFLGQAGGGEQFF
. | TRBD2 | 17 | TRBJ2-7 | TRBV27 | TGTGCCAGCAGTTCGCGGGCGACTAGCGGGGGCTTGAACGAGCAGTACTTC | CASSSRATSGGLNEQYF
. | TRBD2 | 17 | TRBJ2-5 | TRBV28 | TGTGCCAGCAGTAGCCCGGGACTAGCGGGAGGTTCAGAGACCCAGTACTTC | CASSSPGLAGGSETQYF
. | TRBD2 | 15 | TRBJ2-1 | TRBV7-2 | TGTGCCAGCGGCCCTTCTAGCGGGAGACTGGATGAGCAGTTCTTC | CASGPSSGRLDEQFF
once | . | 13 | TRBJ2-2 | TRBV19 | TGTGCCAGTCTGCAGTACGGGACCGGGGAGCTGTTTTTT | CASLQYGTGELFF
. | . | 12 | TRBJ2-2 | TRBV5-5 | TGTGCCAGCAGCTTGGGGCTCGGGGAGCTGTTTTTT | CASSLGLGELFF
once | TRBD1 | 14 | TRBJ2-5 | TRBV5-1 | TGCGCCTCCAAGGGACAGGTAGCCTCGACGGCCCAGTACTTC | CASKGQVASTAQYF
. | . | 16 | TRBJ1-3 | TRBV9 | TGTGCCAGCAGCCCCCGTCAGACTGTCTCTGGAAACACCATATATTTT | CASSPRQTVSGNTIYF
. | . | 15 | TRBJ2-7 | TRBV27 | TGTGCCAGCAGCTCCGGCGGGGACCTCTTCAACGAGCAGTACTTC | CASSSGGDLFNEQYF
. | . | 14 | TRBJ1-1 | TRBV28 | TGTGCCAGCACCTCGACAGGTATGAACACTGAAGCTTTCTTT | CASTSTGMNTEAFF
once | TRBD1 | 13 | TRBJ2-7 | TRBV12-5 | TGTGCTAGTGGGCAGCAGGGGGCCCACGAGCAGTACTTC | CASGQQGAHEQYF
. | . | 13 | TRBJ1-2 | TRBV6-5 | TGTGCCAGCAGCGAAAACGGAGGATTTGGCTACACCTTC | CASSENGGFGYTF
. | . | 13 | TRBJ1-4 | TRBV19 | TGTGCCAGTCGTCCGGCAACTAATGAAAAACTGTTTTTT | CASRPATNEKLFF
. | TRBD1 | 16 | TRBJ2-3 | TRBV5-1 | TGCGCCAGCAGCTTGGATTCAGGGGGAATAAGAGATACGCAGTATTTT | CASSLDSGGIRDTQYF